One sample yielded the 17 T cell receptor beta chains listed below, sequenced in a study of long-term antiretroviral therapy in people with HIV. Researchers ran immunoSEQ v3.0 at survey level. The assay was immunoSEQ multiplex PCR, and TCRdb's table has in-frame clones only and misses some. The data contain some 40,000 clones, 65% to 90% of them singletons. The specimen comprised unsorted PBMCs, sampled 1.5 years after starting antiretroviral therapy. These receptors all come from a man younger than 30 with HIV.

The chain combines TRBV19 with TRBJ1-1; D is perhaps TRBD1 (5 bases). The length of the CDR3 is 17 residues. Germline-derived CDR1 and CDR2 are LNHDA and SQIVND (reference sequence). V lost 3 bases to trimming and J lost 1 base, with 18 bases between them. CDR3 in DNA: TGTGCCAGTAGTATGATCCGGAAAGGACAATCGAACACTGAAGCTTTCTTT. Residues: CASSMIRKGQSNTEAFF.

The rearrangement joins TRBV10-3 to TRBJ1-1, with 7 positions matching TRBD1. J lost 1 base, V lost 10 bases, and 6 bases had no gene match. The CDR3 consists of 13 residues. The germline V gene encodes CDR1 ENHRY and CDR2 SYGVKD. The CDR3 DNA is TGTGCCACGGGGACAGCTTCGAACACTGAAGCTTTCTTT. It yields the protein CATGTASNTEAFF.

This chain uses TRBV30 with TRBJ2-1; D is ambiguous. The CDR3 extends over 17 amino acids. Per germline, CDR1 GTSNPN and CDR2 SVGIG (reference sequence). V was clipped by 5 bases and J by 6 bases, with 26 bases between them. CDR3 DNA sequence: TGTGCCTGGGAAAAGACTTCTCTCCCCCTCGTCGCCAATGAGCAGTTCTTC. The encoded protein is CAWEKTSLPLVANEQFF.

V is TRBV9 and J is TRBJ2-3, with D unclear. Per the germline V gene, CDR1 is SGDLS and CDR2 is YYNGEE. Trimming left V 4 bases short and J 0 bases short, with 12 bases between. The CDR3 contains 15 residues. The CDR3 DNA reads TGTGCCAGCAGCCCCATCTTTGGGAGCACAGATACGCAGTATTTT. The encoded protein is CASSPIFGSTDTQYF. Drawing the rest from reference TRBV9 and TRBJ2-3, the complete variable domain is DSGVTQTPKHLITATGQRVTLRCSPRSGDLSVYWYQQSLDQGLQFLIQYYNGEERAKGNILERFSAQQFPDLHSELNLSSLELGDSALYFCASSPIFGSTDTQYFGPGTRLTVL.

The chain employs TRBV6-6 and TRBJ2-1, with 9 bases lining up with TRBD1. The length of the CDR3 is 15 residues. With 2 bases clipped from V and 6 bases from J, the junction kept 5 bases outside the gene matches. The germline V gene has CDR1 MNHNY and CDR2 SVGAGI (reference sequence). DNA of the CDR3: TGTGCCAGCAGTTACGGGACAGGGTGGGGCAATGAGCAGTTCTTC. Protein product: CASSYGTGWGNEQFF.

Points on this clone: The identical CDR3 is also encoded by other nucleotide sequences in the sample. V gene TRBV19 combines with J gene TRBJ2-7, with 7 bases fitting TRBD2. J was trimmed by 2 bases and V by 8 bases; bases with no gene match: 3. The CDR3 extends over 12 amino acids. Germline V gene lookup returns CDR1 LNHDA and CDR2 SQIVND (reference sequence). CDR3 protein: CASSAGAYEQYF. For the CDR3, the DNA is TGTGCCAGTTCGGCGGGGGCCTACGAGCAGTACTTC.

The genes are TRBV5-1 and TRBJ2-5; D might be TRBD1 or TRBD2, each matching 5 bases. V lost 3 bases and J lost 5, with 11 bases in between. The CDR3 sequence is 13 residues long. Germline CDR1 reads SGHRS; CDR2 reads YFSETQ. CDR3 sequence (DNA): TGCGCCAGCAGCTCGGGACGTTTGGAGACCCAGTACTTC. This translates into CASSSGRLETQYF.

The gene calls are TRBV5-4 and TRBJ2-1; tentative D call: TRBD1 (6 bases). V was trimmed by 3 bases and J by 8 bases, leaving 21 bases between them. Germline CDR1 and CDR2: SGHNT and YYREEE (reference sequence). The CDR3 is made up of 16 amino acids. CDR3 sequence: CASSSSFRAGEHEQFF. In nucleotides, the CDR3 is TGTGCCAGCAGCTCCTCGTTTCGAGCAGGGGAACATGAGCAGTTCTTC. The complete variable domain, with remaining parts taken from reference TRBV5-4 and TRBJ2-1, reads ETGVTQSPTHLIKTRGQQVTLRCSSQSGHNTVSWYQQALGQGPQFIFQYYREEENGRGNFPPRFSGLQFPNYSSELNVNALELDDSALYLCASSSSFRAGEHEQFFGPGTRLTVL.

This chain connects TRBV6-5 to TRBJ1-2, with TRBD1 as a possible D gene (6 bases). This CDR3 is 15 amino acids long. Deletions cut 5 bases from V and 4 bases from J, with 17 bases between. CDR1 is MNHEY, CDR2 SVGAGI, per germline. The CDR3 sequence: CASSRGGSGGYGYTF. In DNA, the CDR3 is TGTGCCAGCAGTAGGGGGGGGAGTGGCGGCTATGGCTACACCTTC.

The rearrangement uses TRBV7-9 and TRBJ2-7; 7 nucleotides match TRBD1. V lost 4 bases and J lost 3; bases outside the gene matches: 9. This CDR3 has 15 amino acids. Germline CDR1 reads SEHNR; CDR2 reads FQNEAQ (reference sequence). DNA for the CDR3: TGTGCCAGCAGCTCAATTTTCTCAGGGGGCTACGAGCAGTACTTC. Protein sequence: CASSSIFSGGYEQYF. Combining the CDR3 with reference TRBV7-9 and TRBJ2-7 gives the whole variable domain DTGVSQNPRHKITKRGQNVTFRCDPISEHNRLYWYRQTLGQGPEFLTYFQNEAQLEKSRLLSDRFSAERPKGSFSTLEIQRTEQGDSAMYLCASSSIFSGGYEQYFGPGTRLTVT.

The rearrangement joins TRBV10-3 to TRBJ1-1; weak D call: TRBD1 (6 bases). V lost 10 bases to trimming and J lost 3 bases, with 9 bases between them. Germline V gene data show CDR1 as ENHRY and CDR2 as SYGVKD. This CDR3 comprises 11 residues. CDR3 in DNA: TGTGCCACGGGACACCACACTGAAGCTTTCTTT. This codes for CATGHHTEAFF.

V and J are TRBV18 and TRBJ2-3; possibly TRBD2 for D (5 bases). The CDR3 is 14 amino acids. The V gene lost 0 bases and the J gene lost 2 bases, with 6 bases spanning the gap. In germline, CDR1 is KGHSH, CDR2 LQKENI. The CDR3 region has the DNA TGTGCCAGCTCACCACCGCGGGCCACAGATACGCAGTATTTT. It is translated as CASSPPRATDTQYF.

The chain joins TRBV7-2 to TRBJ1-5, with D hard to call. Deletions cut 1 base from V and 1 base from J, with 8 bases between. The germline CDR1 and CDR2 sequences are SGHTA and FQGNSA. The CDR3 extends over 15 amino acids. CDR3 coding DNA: TGTGCCAGCAGCTTAGTAAGCGGGAGCAATCAGCCCCAGCATTTT. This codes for CASSLVSGSNQPQHF.

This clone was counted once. CDR3 protein: CASSVGGASGSYEQYF. CDR3 DNA sequence: TGTGCCAGCAGCGTAGGCGGCGCTAGCGGTTCCTACGAGCAGTACTTC. J is TRBJ2-7 and V is TRBV9; 7 nucleotides match TRBD2. With 0 bases clipped from V and 1 base from J, the junction kept 7 bases outside the gene matches. Germline values: CDR1 SGDLS, CDR2 YYNGEE. The CDR3 is made up of 16 amino acids.

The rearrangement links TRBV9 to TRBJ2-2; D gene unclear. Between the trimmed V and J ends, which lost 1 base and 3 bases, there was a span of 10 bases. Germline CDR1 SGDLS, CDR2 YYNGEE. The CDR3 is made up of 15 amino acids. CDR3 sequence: CASSVIGGDTGELFF. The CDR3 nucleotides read TGTGCCAGCAGCGTAATTGGCGGTGACACCGGGGAGCTGTTTTTT.

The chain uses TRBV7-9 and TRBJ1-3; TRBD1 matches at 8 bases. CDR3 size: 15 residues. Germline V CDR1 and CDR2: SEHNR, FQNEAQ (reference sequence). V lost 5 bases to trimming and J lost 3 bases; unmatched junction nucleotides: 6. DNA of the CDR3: TGTGCCAGCAGCCAGGGGGCGCCCCTTGGAAACACCATATATTTT. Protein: CASSQGAPLGNTIYF.

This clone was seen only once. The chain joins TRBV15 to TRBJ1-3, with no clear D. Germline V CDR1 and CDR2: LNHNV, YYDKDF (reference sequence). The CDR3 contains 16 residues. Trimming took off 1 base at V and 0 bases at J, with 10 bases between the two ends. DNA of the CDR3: TGTGCCACCAGCAGAGGACCGACGGCCTCTGGAAACACCATATATTTT. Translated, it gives CATSRGPTASGNTIYF.